This entry concerns a single T cell receptor beta chain. The antigen is undetermined. Some clones are missing from TCRdb's copy, which holds only in-frame ones; the method was immunoSEQ multiplex PCR. Among roughly 2.2 million clones listed, just under 95% were seen once. These data originate in a study of shared clonotypes between healthy human individuals. V was trimmed by 5 bases and J by 0 bases, leaving 14 bases between them. Looked up from germline, CDR1 is MDHEN and CDR2 is SYDVKM. This CDR3 contains 16 residues. Overall study results and limits: Compared with memory subsets, naive subsets generally had larger estimated richness. Rarefaction showed sorted-subset sequencing was incomplete despite large depth. The study found lower generation probabilities in non-shared clonotypes than in those shared by all four donors.

The material sequenced was naive CD4+ T cells from PBMCs. Subset defined: CD45RA+ positively selected. The rearrangement uses TRBV28 and TRBJ2-4; tentatively, D is TRBD2 (7 bases). The clonotype comes from a man between 18 and 29 years old in good health. Some clones in this sample may be carry-over from other donors' samples. CDR3 nucleotide sequence: TGTGCCAGCAGTGTAGGGGGGGACTCAGCCAAAAACATTCAGTACTTC. Translating gives CASSVGGDSAKNIQYF.